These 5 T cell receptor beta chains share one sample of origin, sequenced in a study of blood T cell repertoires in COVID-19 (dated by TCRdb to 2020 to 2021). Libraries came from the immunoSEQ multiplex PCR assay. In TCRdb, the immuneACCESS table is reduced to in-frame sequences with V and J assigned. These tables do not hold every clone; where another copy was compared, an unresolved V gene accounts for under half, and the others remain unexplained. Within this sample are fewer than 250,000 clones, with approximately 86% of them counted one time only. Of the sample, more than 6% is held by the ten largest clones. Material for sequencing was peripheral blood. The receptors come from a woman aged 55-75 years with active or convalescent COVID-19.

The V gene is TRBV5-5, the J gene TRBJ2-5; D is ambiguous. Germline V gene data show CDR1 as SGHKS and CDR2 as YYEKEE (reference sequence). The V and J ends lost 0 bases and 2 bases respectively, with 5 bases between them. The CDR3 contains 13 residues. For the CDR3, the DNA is TGTGCCAGCAGCTTGGCACATCAAGAGACCCAGTACTTC. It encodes CASSLAHQETQYF.

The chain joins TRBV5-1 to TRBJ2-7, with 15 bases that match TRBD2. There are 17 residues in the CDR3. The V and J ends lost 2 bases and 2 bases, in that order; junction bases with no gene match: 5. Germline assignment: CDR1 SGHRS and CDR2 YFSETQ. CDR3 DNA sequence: TGCGCCAGCAGCTTAGGACTAGCGGGAGGGGGAACCTACGAGCAGTACTTC. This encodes CASSLGLAGGGTYEQYF.

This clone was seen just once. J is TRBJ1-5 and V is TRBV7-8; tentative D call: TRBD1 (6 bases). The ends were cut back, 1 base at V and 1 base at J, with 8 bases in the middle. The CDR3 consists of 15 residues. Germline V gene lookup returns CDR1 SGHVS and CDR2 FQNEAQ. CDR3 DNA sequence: TGTGCCAGCAGCTTAGTAGACAGGAGCAATCAGCCCCAGCATTTT. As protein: CASSLVDRSNQPQHF.

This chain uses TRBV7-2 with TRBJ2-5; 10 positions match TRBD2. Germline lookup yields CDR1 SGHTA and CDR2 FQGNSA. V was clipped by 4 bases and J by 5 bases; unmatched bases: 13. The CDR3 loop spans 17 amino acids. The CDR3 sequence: CASSWSPGSGGGETQYF. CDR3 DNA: TGTGCCAGCAGCTGGAGCCCCGGAAGCGGGGGGGGTGAGACCCAGTACTTC. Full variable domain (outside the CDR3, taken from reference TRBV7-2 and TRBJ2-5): GAGVSQSPSNKVTEKGKDVELRCDPISGHTALYWYRQSLGQGLEFLIYFQGNSAPDKSGLPSDRFSAERTGGSVSTLTIQRTQQEDSAVYLCASSWSPGSGGGETQYFGPGTRLLVL.

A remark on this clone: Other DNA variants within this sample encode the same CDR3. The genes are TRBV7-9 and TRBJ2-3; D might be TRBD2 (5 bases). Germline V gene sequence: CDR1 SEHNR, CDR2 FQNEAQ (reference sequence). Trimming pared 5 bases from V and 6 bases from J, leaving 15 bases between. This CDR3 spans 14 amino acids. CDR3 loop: CASSIGAETDTQYF. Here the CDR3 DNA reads TGTGCCAGCAGCATAGGAGCGGAGACGGATACGCAGTATTTT.